Shown below are 32 T cell receptor beta chains from a single sample sequenced in a study of cytomegalovirus exposure and HLA in healthy donors. The table came from immunoSEQ multiplex PCR; TCRdb's copy has only in-frame clones and leaves some out. The table shows approximately 280,000 clones, with just over 85% occurring only once. The sequenced material came from PBMCs. These receptors all come from a woman between 18 and 30 years old in good health and CMV-seronegative.

V usage is TRBV6-5 and J usage is TRBJ2-7; 9 bases are shared with TRBD1. The V gene's germline CDR1 is MNHEY and CDR2 SVGAGI. Trimming cost V 2 bases and J 4 bases; bases outside gene matches: 9. CDR3 length: 16 residues. CDR3 in DNA: TGTGCCAGCAGTTACCAGGAGGGGACAGGGTTGTACGAGCAGTACTTC. Translated, it gives CASSYQEGTGLYEQYF.

The chain combines TRBV19 with TRBJ1-2; TRBD1 agrees at 7 bases. Germline CDR1 LNHDA, CDR2 SQIVND (reference sequence). The V segment lost 0 bases and the J segment 3 bases; nucleotides outside the gene matches: 7. The CDR3 contains 16 residues. The CDR3 nucleotides read TGTGCCAGTAGTATAGACGGAGGGGGCAGCGACTATGGCTACACCTTC. Translating gives CASSIDGGGSDYGYTF.

The chain joins TRBV10-3 to TRBJ1-3, with 7 bases lining up with TRBD1. The CDR3 consists of 15 residues. V gave up 2 bases and J gave up 3 bases; unmatched junction bases: 4. Looked up from germline, CDR1 is ENHRY and CDR2 is SYGVKD. The CDR3 coding sequence is TGTGCCATCAGTGAGGACAGGGCGCTTGGAAACACCATATATTTT. Its protein is CAISEDRALGNTIYF.

The rearrangement uses TRBV28 and TRBJ1-1; D perhaps matches TRBD1 (6 bases). Trimming stripped 11 bases from V and 0 bases from J, with 16 bases between. This CDR3 has 14 amino acids. Germline CDR1 MDHEN, CDR2 SYDVKM. The CDR3 DNA is TGTGCCTCACAAATCACAGGGTTGAACACTGAAGCTTTCTTT. Its translation is CASQITGLNTEAFF.

This chain joins TRBV7-9 and TRBJ1-4; D perhaps matches TRBD1 (6 bases). Trimming cost V 5 bases and J 2 bases, with 15 bases left between them. CDR3 length: 16 amino acids. Per the germline V gene, CDR1 is SEHNR and CDR2 is FQNEAQ (reference sequence). CDR3 in amino acids: CASSQGGGSTNEKLFF. The CDR3 DNA sequence: TGTGCCAGCAGCCAAGGGGGGGGCTCTACTAATGAAAAACTGTTTTTT.

V is TRBV19 and J is TRBJ2-7; the match to TRBD2 covers 7 bases. Trimming took 1 base from V and 3 from J; bases not matched to a gene: 6. There are 15 residues in the CDR3. Germline loops: CDR1 LNHDA, CDR2 SQIVND (reference sequence). Here the CDR3 DNA reads TGTGCCAGTAGTATAGCGCTGGGAGGGGTCTACGAGCAGTACTTC. The encoded protein is CASSIALGGVYEQYF.

CDR3 residues: CASAWGSSSYNEQFF. The CDR3 bases are TGTGCCAGCGCCTGGGGCAGCAGCTCCTACAATGAGCAGTTCTTC. The V call is TRBV27, the J call TRBJ2-1; D might be TRBD1 (5 bases). The germline V and J ends were trimmed by 8 bases and 0 bases, with 14 bases remaining between them. The CDR3 contains 15 residues. From germline, CDR1 is MNHEY and CDR2 SMNVEV (reference sequence).

The chain uses TRBV5-8 and TRBJ1-2, with no clear D. The CDR3 extends over 12 amino acids. V was cut by 0 bases and J by 5 bases, with 5 bases left in between. Germline loops: CDR1 SGHTS, CDR2 YDEGEE. CDR3 coding DNA: TGTGCCAGCAGCTTGGGGCCTTATGGCTACACCTTC. Translated: CASSLGPYGYTF.

The chain employs TRBV4-3 and TRBJ2-7; possibly TRBD1 for D (6 bases). With 0 bases removed from V and 6 bases from J, the gap between germline ends came to 12 bases. The CDR3 has 14 residues. Germline V gives CDR1 LGHNA, CDR2 YSLEER. The CDR3 spells CASSQEGGLGEQYF. CDR3 in DNA: TGCGCCAGCAGCCAAGAAGGGGGTTTAGGCGAGCAGTACTTC.

V gene TRBV18 combines with J gene TRBJ2-7; TRBD1 agrees at 12 bases. Trimming took 6 bases from V and 3 from J; bases not matched to a gene: 6. Germline lookup yields CDR1 KGHSH and CDR2 LQKENI. The CDR3 contains 15 residues. CDR3 in DNA: TGTGCCAGCTCTCCCGGGACAGGGGGCAACTACGAGCAGTACTTC. Translated: CASSPGTGGNYEQYF.

This clone has a handful of counts. V is TRBV4-3 and J is TRBJ2-7, with 7 bases lining up with TRBD2. The CDR3 runs to 16 residues. Germline V gene lookup returns CDR1 LGHNA and CDR2 YSLEER. Unmatched junction bases numbered 15, after V lost 3 bases and J lost 7 bases. CDR3 protein: CASSQERGGGVLEQYF. The CDR3 coding sequence is TGCGCCAGCAGCCAGGAGAGGGGCGGGGGTGTCTTAGAGCAGTACTTC.

This clone was detected once. The rearrangement links TRBV5-1 to TRBJ2-3; the match to TRBD2 covers 15 bases. Germline CDR1 reads SGHRS; CDR2 reads YFSETQ. CDR3 size: 17 residues. Trimming took 4 bases from V and 6 from J; bases not matched to a gene: 9. The CDR3 coding sequence is TGCGCCAGCAGCGCCGGGACTAGCGGGGGGCCCGGGGATACGCAGTATTTT. Its translation is CASSAGTSGGPGDTQYF.

The chain has TRBV5-6 and TRBJ1-1, with 10 positions matching TRBD1. The CDR3 consists of 15 residues. Trimming removed 3 bases from V and 1 base from J; junction bases left unmatched: 3. CDR1 and CDR2 (germline): SGHDT, YYEEEE. The CDR3 DNA is TGTGCCAGCAGCTCGACAGGGGGCTCGAACACTGAAGCTTTCTTT. It is translated as CASSSTGGSNTEAFF.

V and J are TRBV6-4 and TRBJ2-2; the match to TRBD2 covers 8 bases. V was pared by 9 bases and J by 3 bases, with 6 bases of the junction left unmatched. The CDR3 runs 14 residues. Per the germline V gene, CDR1 is MRHNA and CDR2 is SNTAGT. The CDR3 coding sequence is TGTGCCAGTCGGACAGCGGGGGACACCGGGGAGCTGTTTTTT. Protein: CASRTAGDTGELFF.

J is TRBJ2-2 and V is TRBV7-2, with D maybe TRBD2 (6 bases). Trimming removed 5 bases from V and 7 bases from J, with 11 bases in between. In germline, CDR1 is SGHTA, CDR2 FQGNSA. This CDR3 spans 13 amino acids. CDR3 region: CASSGLGGGELFF. Here the CDR3 DNA reads TGTGCCAGCAGCGGTCTCGGGGGCGGGGAGCTGTTTTTT. The entire variable domain, with the rest obtained from reference TRBV7-2 and TRBJ2-2, is as follows: GAGVSQSPSNKVTEKGKDVELRCDPISGHTALYWYRQSLGQGLEFLIYFQGNSAPDKSGLPSDRFSAERTGGSVSTLTIQRTQQEDSAVYLCASSGLGGGELFFGEGSRLTVL.

The chain joins TRBV13 to TRBJ2-3, with D possibly TRBD2 on 5 matching bases. Germline V gene sequence: CDR1 PRHDT, CDR2 FYEKMQ (reference sequence). This CDR3 spans 15 amino acids. V lost 2 bases, J lost 2 bases, and 11 bases lay in between. CDR3 region: CASSLSGLITDTQYF. The CDR3 coding sequence is TGTGCCAGCAGCTTATCTGGACTGATCACAGATACGCAGTATTTT.

The chain links TRBV29-1 to TRBJ1-3; D unresolved. CDR3 length: 15 amino acids. Looked up from germline, CDR1 is SQVTM and CDR2 is ANQGSEA. The V end was cut by 3 bases, the J end by 2 bases, with 14 bases between. Written as DNA, the CDR3 is TGCAGCGTTGATCTAAACCGAGGGCCTGGAAACACCATATATTTT. It codes for CSVDLNRGPGNTIYF.

This clone showed up just a few times. J is TRBJ1-2 and V is TRBV27; 8 bases align to TRBD1. CDR3 length: 15 residues. With V trimmed by 5 bases and J by 4 bases, 9 bases remained unmatched. Germline lookup yields CDR1 MNHEY and CDR2 SMNVEV (reference sequence). The CDR3 bases are TGTGCCAGCAGTGACCGGGACAGGAACATCTATGGCTACACCTTC. Protein sequence: CASSDRDRNIYGYTF.

The chain links TRBV19 to TRBJ2-7; TRBD1 is a possible D gene (5 bases). With 2 bases removed from V and 2 bases from J, the gap between germline ends came to 7 bases. The CDR3 runs 13 residues. CDR1 LNHDA and CDR2 SQIVND come from the germline V gene (reference sequence). In DNA form, the CDR3 reads TGTGCCAGTAGTATAAAGGGGCCCTACGAGCAGTACTTC. Translating it yields CASSIKGPYEQYF.

CDR3 DNA sequence: TGTGCCAGCAGTTACGCTGAAGGGGGGGGTTATGGCTACACCTTC. Encoded protein: CASSYAEGGGYGYTF. V is TRBV6-5 and J is TRBJ1-2, with D perhaps matching TRBD1 (6 bases). This CDR3 region has 15 residues. Trimming left V 2 bases short and J 5 bases short, with 15 bases between. Germline V gene lookup returns CDR1 MNHEY and CDR2 SVGAGI.

J is TRBJ1-2 and V is TRBV11-2, with D perhaps matching TRBD1 (5 bases). Germline CDR1 SGHAT, CDR2 FQNNGV. Trimming shortened V by 4 bases and J by 3 bases, and 9 bases separated the two germline ends. CDR3 length equals 13 residues. The CDR3 DNA follows: TGTGCCAGCAGCTCGACAGCTTACTATGGCTACACCTTC. Residues: CASSSTAYYGYTF.

The rearrangement joins TRBV6-5 to TRBJ1-4; D is perhaps TRBD1 (5 bases). This CDR3 is 14 amino acids long. The ends were cut back, 2 bases at V and 8 bases at J, with 12 bases in the middle. Germline-derived CDR1 and CDR2 are MNHEY and SVGAGI. As DNA, the CDR3 is TGTGCCAGCAGTTACGAGCGGGGGAGCGAAAAACTGTTTTTT. Protein: CASSYERGSEKLFF.

Only a few counts were recorded for this clone. The chain has TRBV9 and TRBJ2-7; 13 bases are shared with TRBD2. The length of the CDR3 is 16 residues. Trimming cost V 3 bases and J 1 base; bases outside gene matches: 4. Germline loops: CDR1 SGDLS, CDR2 YYNGEE. The CDR3 protein is CASSALGLAGSYEQYF. CDR3 sequence (DNA): TGTGCCAGCAGCGCCTTGGGACTAGCGGGATCCTACGAGCAGTACTTC.

The chain recombines TRBV7-6 with TRBJ2-2; no clear D. Germline lookup yields CDR1 SGHVS and CDR2 FNYEAQ. Trimming removed 6 bases from V and 6 bases from J, with 5 bases in between. The CDR3 consists of 11 residues. The CDR3 DNA sequence: TGTGCCAGCAGTCCCGCCGGGGAGCTGTTTTTT. It translates to CASSPAGELFF.

The V call is TRBV7-3, the J call TRBJ1-2; D not resolved. Germline loops: CDR1 SGHTA, CDR2 FQGTGA. The CDR3 has 14 amino acids. Trimming removed 1 base from V and 8 bases from J, with 14 bases in between. The CDR3 sequence: CASSLNQRDFGYTF. DNA of the CDR3: TGTGCCAGCAGCTTAAATCAACGGGATTTCGGCTACACCTTC.

The chain joins TRBV2 to TRBJ1-3; D may be TRBD1 (6 bases). Germline V gene data show CDR1 as SNHLY and CDR2 as FYNNEI. The CDR3 length is 15 residues. Trimming left V 7 bases short and J 3 bases short, with 16 bases between. CDR3 bases: TGTGCCAGCACCTACGGGGGGGCTGGTGGAAACACCATATATTTT. Its translation: CASTYGGAGGNTIYF.

This rearrangement joins TRBV30 to TRBJ2-7; the match to TRBD2 covers 7 bases. Germline CDR1 GTSNPN, CDR2 SVGIG (reference sequence). J was trimmed by 2 bases and V by 2 bases; bases with no gene match: 9. The CDR3 sequence is 15 residues long. The CDR3 region has the DNA TGTGCCTGGAGTAAGTCTAGCGGTCCCACCTACGAGCAGTACTTC. It specifies CAWSKSSGPTYEQYF. The full variable domain, rest sourced from reference TRBV30 and TRBJ2-7, is SQTIHQWPATLVQPVGSPLSLECTVEGTSNPNLYWYRQAAGRGLQLLFYSVGIGQISSEVPQNLSASRPQDRQFILSSKKLLLSDSGFYLCAWSKSSGPTYEQYFGPGTRLTVT.

The chain has TRBV6-5 and TRBJ2-7; D possibly corresponds to TRBD2 (5 bases). From germline, CDR1 is MNHEY and CDR2 SVGAGI. This CDR3 contains 13 residues. V was clipped by 6 bases and J by 0 bases, with 9 bases between them. CDR3 nucleotides: TGTGCCAGCAGCCGGACTGCCTCCTACGAGCAGTACTTC. Its translation: CASSRTASYEQYF.

The CDR3, as DNA: TGTGCCAGCAGTCCCGGGACTCCCTACGAGCAGTACTTC. Translation gives CASSPGTPYEQYF. The V gene is TRBV28, the J gene TRBJ2-7; weak D call: TRBD2 (6 bases). The ends were cut back, 5 bases at V and 2 bases at J, with 10 bases in the middle. This CDR3 is built from 13 residues. The germline CDR1 and CDR2 sequences are MDHEN and SYDVKM. Using reference TRBV28 and TRBJ2-7 for the parts outside the CDR3, the full variable domain is DVKVTQSSRYLVKRTGEKVFLECVQDMDHENMFWYRQDPGLGLRLIYFSYDVKMKEKGDIPEGYSVSREKKERFSLILESASTNQTSMYLCASSPGTPYEQYFGPGTRLTVT.

The chain couples TRBV4-1 to TRBJ2-1; D possibly corresponds to TRBD1 (6 bases). With 0 bases removed from V and 8 bases from J, the gap between germline ends came to 8 bases. This CDR3 is built from 13 residues. Germline CDR1 is MGHRA and CDR2 is YSYEKL. CDR3 in DNA: TGCGCCAGCAGCCAAGAACAGGGCCATGAGCAGTTCTTC. Translation gives CASSQEQGHEQFF.

This chain uses TRBV29-1 with TRBJ1-1; D is uncertain. The CDR3 has 14 residues. Germline CDR1 and CDR2: SQVTM and ANQGSEA. Deletions cut 4 bases from V and 2 bases from J, with 14 bases between. The CDR3 loop reads CSVVVFAPNTEAFF. The CDR3 DNA reads as TGCAGCGTTGTAGTTTTTGCCCCCAACACTGAAGCTTTCTTT.

The rearrangement joins TRBV5-1 to TRBJ1-5; D may be TRBD1 (5 bases). CDR1 and CDR2 from the germline V gene are SGHRS and YFSETQ. Trimming shortened V by 4 bases and J by 3 bases, and 14 bases separated the two germline ends. The CDR3 spans 15 residues. The CDR3 protein is CASSRSPGNNQPQHF. CDR3 DNA: TGCGCCAGCAGCCGGTCCCCAGGGAACAATCAGCCCCAGCATTTT.